Listed here is a single TCR beta chain. Method: immunoSEQ multiplex PCR; TCRdb's copy keeps in-frame clones and lacks some. Of just over 60,000 clones listed, approximately 86% are singletons. The data are from a study of OX40 agonist ivuxolimab in advanced cancers. This clonotype was sampled from an adult with an advanced solid tumor such as melanoma, head and neck, liver or kidney cancer. The sequences come from CD4+ or CD8+ T cells sorted from blood, collected in a trial of the OX40 agonist ivuxolimab.

CDR3 residues: CASSLRAGTGYNEQFF. CDR3 DNA sequence: TGTGCCAGCAGCTTAAGAGCGGGCACGGGCTACAATGAGCAGTTCTTC. The J gene is TRBJ2-1, the V gene TRBV11-3; tentatively, D is TRBD2 (6 bases). CDR3 length: 16 amino acids. CDR1 is SGHNT and CDR2 is YENEEA in the germline V gene. Trimming took off 2 bases at V and 3 bases at J, with 14 bases between the two ends.